This TCR beta chain was recovered during a study of radiotherapy plus CTLA-4 blockade in lung cancer. Whole-study context: With 31% of patients having disease control, objective responses were seen in approximately 17%. Findings and limits, study-wide: Interferon-beta, together with early blood T cell clone dynamics, reportedly best predicted response. Radiotherapy with ipilimumab was followed by blood expansion of tumor-derived clones.

About this clone: What it binds is not known.

Generated by immunoSEQ multiplex PCR, the TCRdb table keeps only in-frame clones and is missing some. The sample lists tens of thousands of clones; approximately 79% were seen once. Trimming shortened V by 1 base and J by 6 bases, and 11 bases separated the two germline ends. Germline V lookup: CDR1 SGHTA, CDR2 FQGNSA. The CDR3 consists of 14 residues. The source was peripheral blood, collected from a patient treated with radiotherapy plus ipilimumab. This sequence originates from a human donor with non-small cell lung cancer who had a complete response to radiotherapy plus ipilimumab. The V and J genes are TRBV7-2 and TRBJ2-3; D may be TRBD2 (6 bases). In DNA form, the CDR3 reads TGTGCCAGCAGCTTAGATCCGGGAGTGGATACGCAGTATTTT. Its protein product is CASSLDPGVDTQYF. The complete variable domain, with remaining parts taken from reference TRBV7-2 and TRBJ2-3, reads GAGVSQSPSNKVTEKGKDVELRCDPISGHTALYWYRQSLGQGLEFLIYFQGNSAPDKSGLPSDRFSAERTGGSVSTLTIQRTQQEDSAVYLCASSLDPGVDTQYFGPGTRLTVL.